Listed below are T cell receptor beta chains from one sample, sequenced in a study of siplizumab effects on memory and regulatory T cells. The repertoire was sequenced with immunoSEQ multiplex PCR; TCRdb's copy has only in-frame clones and lacks some. The sample includes under 95,000 clones, 90% to 95% seen only once; the top ten take approximately 0.31%. Sequencing used non-Treg CD4+ T cells sorted from blood. The origin of the receptors is a human donor in good health. CDR3s include the opening cysteine and the closing phenylalanine or tryptophan. Fields, in order: clone size, J gene, V gene, CDR3 length, CDR3 protein. Size is stated for part of the rows, as once, few or many counts, or as a class when the clone is expanded.

NA,TRBJ2-3,TRBV28,13,CASSSGNTDTQYF
NA,TRBJ2-7,TRBV7-2,15,CASSLSGGSSYEQYF
NA,TRBJ1-5,TRBV7-7,17,CASSLKLNRVKRQPQHF
NA,TRBJ2-5,TRBV4-3,15,CASSQARTSGETQYF
NA,TRBJ2-1,TRBV7-9,15,CASSPQPAGYNEQFF
NA,TRBJ2-5,TRBV5-4,16,CASSLGGLAGQETQYF
NA,TRBJ1-2,TRBV5-1,17,CASSLSETGRANYGYTF
NA,TRBJ1-1,TRBV7-2,14,CASSFPLLNTEAFF
NA,TRBJ2-7,TRBV15,15,CATSRDSNRGYEQYF
NA,TRBJ1-1,TRBV30,12,CAWSFGGLGAFF
few,TRBJ2-7,TRBV5-1,14,CASSLDWEAYEQYF
NA,TRBJ1-2,TRBV7-9,13,CASSSTADDGYTF
NA,TRBJ2-7,TRBV19,14,CASSIGGGRPEQYF
NA,TRBJ1-2,TRBV29-1,12,CSVTTDSYGYTF
NA,TRBJ1-1,TRBV4-2,15,CASSQEGAANTEAFF
NA,TRBJ1-4,TRBV4-1,16,CASSPRLTGLDEKLFF
once,TRBJ2-1,TRBV5-4,15,CASSRRDLPYNEQFF
NA,TRBJ1-1,TRBV11-3,15,CASSLVSGSGTEAFF
NA,TRBJ1-5,TRBV25-1,14,CASRQTGWNQPQHF
NA,TRBJ2-3,TRBV27,17,CASSSIPGHISGDTQYF
NA,TRBJ2-1,TRBV29-1,14,CSAGAQSSYNEQFF
NA,TRBJ1-5,TRBV2,15,CASSGSQVRNQPQHF